Below, 16 T cell receptor beta chains from the same sample are listed, as sequenced in a study of blood T cell repertoires in COVID-19. Repertoires were generated with immunoSEQ multiplex PCR, while TCRdb's copy carries only in-frame clones and drops some. This table holds around 170,000 clones, 70% to 90% found once. Input material: peripheral blood. The receptor source for this set is a woman in her 30s with acute or convalescent COVID-19.

The chain employs TRBV28 and TRBJ1-1, with no clear D. This CDR3 contains 15 residues. Germline V gives CDR1 MDHEN, CDR2 SYDVKM. The V end was cut by 8 bases, the J end by 2 bases, with 18 bases between. DNA of the CDR3: TGTGCCAGCGGCGGATCCGTCGTCACTAACACTGAAGCTTTCTTT. Its protein is CASGGSVVTNTEAFF.

This chain joins TRBV27 and TRBJ2-1; D is possibly TRBD2 (5 bases). Trimming shortened V by 4 bases and J by 7 bases, and 17 bases separated the two germline ends. CDR3 size: 15 residues. Germline-derived CDR1 and CDR2 are MNHEY and SMNVEV (reference sequence). CDR3 region: CASSSFRVANNEQFF. In nucleotides, the CDR3 is TGTGCCAGCAGTTCCTTCCGGGTAGCGAATAATGAGCAGTTCTTC.

The chain joins TRBV28 to TRBJ1-2; D remains unclear. V was cut by 5 bases and J by 8 bases, with 9 bases left in between. The CDR3 length is 11 residues. Looked up from germline, CDR1 is MDHEN and CDR2 is SYDVKM. CDR3 coding DNA: TGTGCCAGCAGTCCGCGACACGGCTACACCTTC. The encoded protein is CASSPRHGYTF.

The genes are TRBV4-1 and TRBJ2-7; possible D gene TRBD1, 5 bases. The V end lost 0 bases, the J end lost 3 bases, and 15 bases lay between the germline ends. CDR3 length equals 16 residues. CDR1 is MGHRA, CDR2 YSYEKL, per germline. The CDR3 loop reads CASSQDGLPRGYEQYF. For the CDR3, the DNA is TGCGCCAGCAGCCAAGATGGCCTCCCTAGGGGCTACGAGCAGTACTTC.

This chain joins TRBV6-5 and TRBJ2-1, with 8 nucleotides matching TRBD1. The ends lost 5 bases at V and 3 bases at J; junction bases unmatched: 3. The CDR3 has 14 amino acids. CDR1 is MNHEY and CDR2 is SVGAGI in the germline V gene. The chain's CDR3 is CASSQGALYNEQFF. Written as DNA, the CDR3 is TGTGCCAGCAGTCAGGGGGCTCTCTACAATGAGCAGTTCTTC.

The chain couples TRBV11-3 to TRBJ2-3; maybe TRBD2 (6 bases). V was pared by 2 bases and J by 2 bases, with 11 bases between. CDR3 length: 15 residues. Germline CDR1 and CDR2: SGHNT and YENEEA. The DNA for the CDR3 is TGTGCCAGCAGCTTAAGGACTAAGGACACAGATACGCAGTATTTT. This sequence encodes CASSLRTKDTDTQYF.

The chain combines TRBV19 with TRBJ2-2; D unresolved. This CDR3 has 15 residues. V was shortened by 3 bases and J by 6 bases, with 14 bases between the two germline ends. Germline values: CDR1 LNHDA, CDR2 SQIVND (reference sequence). CDR3 sequence reads: CASSMHNFPPGELFF. The CDR3 DNA reads TGTGCCAGTAGTATGCACAATTTCCCCCCCGGGGAGCTGTTTTTT.

The chain recombines TRBV7-2 with TRBJ2-2; weak D call: TRBD2 (5 bases). The CDR3 runs to 14 residues. Germline V CDR1 and CDR2: SGHTA, FQGNSA. V was shortened by 5 bases and J by 8 bases, with 15 bases between the two germline ends. The CDR3 sequence: CASSLSEGVGELFF. The CDR3 nucleotides are TGTGCCAGCAGCCTATCCGAGGGCGTGGGGGAGCTGTTTTTT.

This clone was recorded a few times. The chain is built from TRBV2 and TRBJ1-5; 7 positions match TRBD1. V was pared by 8 bases and J by 5 bases, with 9 bases of the junction left unmatched. Per the germline V gene, CDR1 is SNHLY and CDR2 is FYNNEI. There are 14 residues in the CDR3. The CDR3 nucleotides read TGTGCCAGCGGGGACAGCTCTTATTATCAGCCCCAGCATTTT. It yields the protein CASGDSSYYQPQHF.

The chain links TRBV5-4 to TRBJ2-3; 11 bases map to TRBD2. This CDR3 spans 16 amino acids. Germline loops: CDR1 SGHNT, CDR2 YYREEE (reference sequence). With 4 bases clipped from V and 6 bases from J, the junction kept 10 bases outside the gene matches. CDR3 protein: CASSPLAGGPGDTQYF. In DNA form, the CDR3 reads TGTGCCAGCAGCCCTTTAGCGGGAGGGCCGGGGGATACGCAGTATTTT.

The rearrangement uses TRBV7-9 and TRBJ1-2, with 7 bases that match TRBD1. The CDR3 runs to 13 residues. The J segment lost 13 bases and the V segment lost 5 bases, leaving 13 bases of the junction unmatched. Germline loops: CDR1 SEHNR, CDR2 FQNEAQ (reference sequence). The CDR3 region is CASSVADRAAGTF. The CDR3 nucleotides read TGTGCCAGCAGCGTCGCAGACAGGGCGGCGGGCACCTTC.

The V gene is TRBV28, the J gene TRBJ1-4; 12 nucleotides line up with TRBD1. Germline CDR1 reads MDHEN; CDR2 reads SYDVKM. The CDR3 contains 16 residues. The J segment lost 4 bases and the V segment lost 5 bases, leaving 5 bases of the junction unmatched. Here the CDR3 DNA reads TGTGCCAGCAGTGGGACAGGGGGCGGGTATAATGAAAAACTGTTTTTT. Amino acids: CASSGTGGGYNEKLFF.

The chain combines TRBV18 with TRBJ2-1; 9 bases are shared with TRBD1. With V trimmed by 6 bases and J by 10 bases, 10 bases remained unmatched. The CDR3 is 14 residues long. Germline V gene sequence: CDR1 KGHSH, CDR2 LQKENI. The CDR3 nucleotides read TGTGCCAGCTCGTCATCCGGACAGGGGACCGAGCAGTTCTTC. This encodes CASSSSGQGTEQFF. The full variable domain, its missing parts supplied by reference TRBV18 and TRBJ2-1, is NAGVMQNPRHLVRRRGQEARLRCSPMKGHSHVYWYRQLPEEGLKFMVYLQKENIIDESGMPKERFSAEFPKEGPSILRIQQVVRGDSAAYFCASSSSGQGTEQFFGPGTRLTVL.

The chain carries TRBV25-1 and TRBJ2-1; D uncertain. The CDR3 is made up of 14 amino acids. Trimming took off 6 bases at V and 0 bases at J, with 9 bases between the two ends. Germline V gene sequence: CDR1 MGHDK, CDR2 SYGVNS. CDR3 in DNA: TGTGCCAGCAGCCACTCGAGCTCCTACAATGAGCAGTTCTTC. Protein product: CASSHSSSYNEQFF.

This sequence joins TRBV12-3 or TRBV12-4 and TRBJ1-2; D is unresolved. The length of the CDR3 is 13 residues. With 3 bases removed from V and 3 bases from J, the gap between germline ends came to 8 bases. The CDR3 nucleotides are TGTGCCAGCAGTTTTGTTCAGGACTATGGCTACACCTTC. Protein sequence: CASSFVQDYGYTF.

This clone was seen just once. V is TRBV6-1 and J is TRBJ1-1; the match to TRBD1 covers 9 bases. The CDR3 runs 14 residues. Trimming took 5 bases from V and 4 from J; bases not matched to a gene: 5. Germline loops: CDR1 MNHNS, CDR2 SASEGT. CDR3 loop: CASSLQGAGTEAFF. In DNA form, the CDR3 reads TGTGCCAGCAGTCTACAGGGGGCGGGCACTGAAGCTTTCTTT.